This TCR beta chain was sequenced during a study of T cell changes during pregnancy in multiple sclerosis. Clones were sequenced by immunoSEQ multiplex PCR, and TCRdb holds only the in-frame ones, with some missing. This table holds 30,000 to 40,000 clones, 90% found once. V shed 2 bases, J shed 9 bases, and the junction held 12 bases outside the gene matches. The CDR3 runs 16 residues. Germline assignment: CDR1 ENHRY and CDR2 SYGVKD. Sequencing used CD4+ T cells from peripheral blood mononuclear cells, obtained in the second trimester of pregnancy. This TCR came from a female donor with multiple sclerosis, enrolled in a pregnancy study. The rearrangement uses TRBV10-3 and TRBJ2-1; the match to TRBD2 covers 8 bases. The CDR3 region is CAISESRLAGDTEQFF. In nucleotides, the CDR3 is TGTGCCATCAGTGAGAGTAGGCTAGCGGGTGACACTGAGCAGTTCTTC.